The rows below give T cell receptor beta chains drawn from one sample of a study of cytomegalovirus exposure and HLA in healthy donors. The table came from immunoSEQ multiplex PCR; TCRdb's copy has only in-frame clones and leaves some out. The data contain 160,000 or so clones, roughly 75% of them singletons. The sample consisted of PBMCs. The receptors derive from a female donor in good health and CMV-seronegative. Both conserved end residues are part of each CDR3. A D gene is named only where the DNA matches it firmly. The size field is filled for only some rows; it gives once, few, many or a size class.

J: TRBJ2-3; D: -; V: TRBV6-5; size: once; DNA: TGTGCCAGCACAAAAAGCGGTGCCTCAGATACGCAGTATTTT; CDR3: CASTKSGASDTQYF
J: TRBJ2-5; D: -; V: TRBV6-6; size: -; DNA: TGTGCCAGCAGTTACTCGAACAGGGAAGAGACCCAGTACTTC; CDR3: CASSYSNREETQYF
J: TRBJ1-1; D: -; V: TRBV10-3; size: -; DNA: TGTGCCATCCGATGGACAGAGAACACTGAAGCTTTCTTT; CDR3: CAIRWTENTEAFF
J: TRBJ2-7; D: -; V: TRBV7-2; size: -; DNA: TGTGCCAGCAGTCCAGACAGATTCTCCTACGAGCAGTACTTC; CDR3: CASSPDRFSYEQYF
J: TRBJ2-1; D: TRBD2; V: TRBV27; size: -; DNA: TGTGCCAGCAGTCCTCCCGGAGCGGGGGGCCCCAATGAGCAGTTCTTC; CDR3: CASSPPGAGGPNEQFF
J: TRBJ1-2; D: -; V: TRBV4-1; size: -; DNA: TGCGCCAGCAGCCAAGAGGGACACGGCTACACCTTC; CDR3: CASSQEGHGYTF
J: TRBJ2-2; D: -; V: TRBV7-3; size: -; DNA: TGTGCCAGCCGGTCGAACACCGGGGAGCTGTTTTTT; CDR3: CASRSNTGELFF
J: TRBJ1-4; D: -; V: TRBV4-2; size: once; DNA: TGTGCCAGCAGCCCGCTCCACAGTGCAACTAATGAAAAACTGTTTTTT; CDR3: CASSPLHSATNEKLFF
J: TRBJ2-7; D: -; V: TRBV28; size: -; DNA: TGTGCCAGCAGTTTACGGGTCGGAACAGGTCACTGGGAGCAGTACTTC; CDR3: CASSLRVGTGHWEQYF
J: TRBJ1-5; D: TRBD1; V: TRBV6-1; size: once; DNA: TGTGCCAGCAGTGCCCGGGACAGGTTGAATCAGCCCCAGCATTTT; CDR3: CASSARDRLNQPQHF
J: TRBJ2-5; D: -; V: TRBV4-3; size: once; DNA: TGCGCCAGCAGTTCTACGGACAGTACGAAAGAGACCCAGTACTTC; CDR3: CASSSTDSTKETQYF
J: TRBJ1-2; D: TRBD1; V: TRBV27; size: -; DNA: TGTGCCAGCAGCCAAGGGGCGGACAGGGGATTCGGTGGCTACACCTTC; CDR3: CASSQGADRGFGGYTF
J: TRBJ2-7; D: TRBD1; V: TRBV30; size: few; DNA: TGTGCCTGGAGTGCCGGGACAGGGCCCTACGAGCAGTACTTC; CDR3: CAWSAGTGPYEQYF
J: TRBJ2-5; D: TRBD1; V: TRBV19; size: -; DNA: TGTGCCAGTAGTGGGGGCAGGGGGCGCGAGACCCAGTACTTC; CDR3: CASSGGRGRETQYF
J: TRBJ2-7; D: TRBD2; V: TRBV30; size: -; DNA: TGTGCCTGGATGGGGGATAGGACTAGCGGATACGACGAGCAGTACTTC; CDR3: CAWMGDRTSGYDEQYF
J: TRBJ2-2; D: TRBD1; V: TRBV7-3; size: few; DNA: TGTGCCAGCAGCGCGACAGGGCTCACCGGGGAGCTGTTTTTT; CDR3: CASSATGLTGELFF
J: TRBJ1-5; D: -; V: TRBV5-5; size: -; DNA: TGTGCCAGCAGGCCCGGAGGAGGGGCTTATCAGCCCCAGCATTTT; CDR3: CASRPGGGAYQPQHF
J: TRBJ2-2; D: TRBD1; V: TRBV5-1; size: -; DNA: TGCGCCAGCAGCTTGGTGGCAGGGGGCCACGGGGAGCTGTTTTTT; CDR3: CASSLVAGGHGELFF
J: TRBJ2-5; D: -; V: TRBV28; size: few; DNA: TGTGCCAGTGGGACGGGAGACCAAGAGACCCAGTACTTC; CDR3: CASGTGDQETQYF
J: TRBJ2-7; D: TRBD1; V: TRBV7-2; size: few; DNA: TGTGCCAGCAGCTCCGGGACAGTGACCTACGAGCAGTACTTC; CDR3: CASSSGTVTYEQYF
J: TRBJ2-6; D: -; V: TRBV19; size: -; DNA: TGTGCCAGTAGTATCGACACGTCTGGGGCCAACGCCCTGACTTTC; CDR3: CASSIDTSGANALTF
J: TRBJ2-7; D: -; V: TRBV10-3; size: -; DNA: TGTGCCACCGCCGGGACTGGCACGTGGGAGCAGTACTTC; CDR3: CATAGTGTWEQYF
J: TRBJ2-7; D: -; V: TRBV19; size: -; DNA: TGTGCCAGTGCGAAATTAGGAGGTGCGGACGAGCAGTACTTC; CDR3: CASAKLGGADEQYF
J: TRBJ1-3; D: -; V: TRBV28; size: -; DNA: TGTGCCAGCGGTCGGTTCTCTGGAAACACCATATATTTT; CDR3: CASGRFSGNTIYF
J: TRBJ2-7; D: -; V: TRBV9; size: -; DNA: TGTGCCAGCAGTGCGGGCCCGAGCGCGTACTTC; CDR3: CASSAGPSAYF
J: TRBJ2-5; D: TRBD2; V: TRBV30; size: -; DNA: TGTGCCTGGACCTCACTAGCGGAGACCCAGTACTTC; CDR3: CAWTSLAETQYF
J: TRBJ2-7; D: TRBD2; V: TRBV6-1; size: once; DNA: TGTGCCACCGTTCTAGCGGGAGCCTACCACGAGCAGTACTTC; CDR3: CATVLAGAYHEQYF
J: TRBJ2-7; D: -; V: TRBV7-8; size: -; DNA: TGTGCCAGCAGCTTATCCATCGGGGGAGATCTCCCCTACGAGCAGTACTTC; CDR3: CASSLSIGGDLPYEQYF
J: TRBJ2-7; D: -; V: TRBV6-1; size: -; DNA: TGTGCCAGCAGTGAGGGGGCGGGGGTCTACGAGCAGTACTTC; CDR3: CASSEGAGVYEQYF
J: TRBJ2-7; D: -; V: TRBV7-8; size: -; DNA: TGTGCCAGCAGCACTCTCAGGGACTCCTACGAGCAGTACTTC; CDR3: CASSTLRDSYEQYF
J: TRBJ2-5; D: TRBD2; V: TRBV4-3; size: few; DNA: TGCGCCAGCAGCCTTTTGGGACTAGCGGGAGATGGTAAGACCCAGTACTTC; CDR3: CASSLLGLAGDGKTQYF
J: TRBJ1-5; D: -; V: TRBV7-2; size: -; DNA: TGTGCCAGCAGCTTATACAGGGATGGGCAGCCCCAGCATTTT; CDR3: CASSLYRDGQPQHF
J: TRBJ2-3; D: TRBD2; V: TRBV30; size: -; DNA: TGTGCCTGGAGTGTACTAGCGGACACAGATACGCAGTATTTT; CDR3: CAWSVLADTDTQYF
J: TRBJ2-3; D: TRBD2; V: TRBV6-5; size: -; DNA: TGTGCCACCGTGGGGCGTCATGCGGGGGGTAATACGCAGTATTTT; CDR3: CATVGRHAGGNTQYF
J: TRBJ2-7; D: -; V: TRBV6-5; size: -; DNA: TGTGCCAGCAGTTACTCGACACAGGACGAGCAGTACTTC; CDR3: CASSYSTQDEQYF
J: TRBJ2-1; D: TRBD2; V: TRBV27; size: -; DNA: TGTGCCAGCGGGACTAGCGGGAGGTCCTACAATGAGCAGTTCTTC; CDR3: CASGTSGRSYNEQFF
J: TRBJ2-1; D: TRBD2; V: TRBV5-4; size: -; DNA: TGTGCCAGCGGGGAGCGGGACTTTTACAATGAGCAGTTCTTC; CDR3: CASGERDFYNEQFF
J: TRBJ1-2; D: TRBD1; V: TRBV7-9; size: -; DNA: TGTGCCAGCACAAACCCGACAGGGTATGGCTACACCTTC; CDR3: CASTNPTGYGYTF
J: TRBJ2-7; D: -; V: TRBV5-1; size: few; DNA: TGCGCCAGCAGCTTGGATAGGAGGACCCGCCACGAGCAGTACTTC; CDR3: CASSLDRRTRHEQYF
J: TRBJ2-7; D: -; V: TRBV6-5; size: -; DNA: TGTGCCAGCAGTTCCCCGGGGTCCTACGAGCAGTACTTC; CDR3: CASSSPGSYEQYF
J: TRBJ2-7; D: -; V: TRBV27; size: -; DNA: TGTGCCAGCAGGACTGTGGGGGGGCAGCCCCGCGGGGAGTACTTC; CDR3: CASRTVGGQPRGEYF
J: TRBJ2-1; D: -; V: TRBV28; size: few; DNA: TGTGCCAGCAGTTCAGGGGAGACCGAGATCATTGAGCAGTTCTTC; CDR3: CASSSGETEIIEQFF
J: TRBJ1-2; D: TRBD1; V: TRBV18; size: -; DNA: TGTGCCAGCTCACCCGACAGGGGGCTTAACTATGGCTACACCTTC; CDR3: CASSPDRGLNYGYTF
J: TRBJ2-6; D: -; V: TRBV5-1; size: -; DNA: TGCGCCAGCAGCTTGGACACGCCTGGGGCCAACGTCCTGACTTTC; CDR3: CASSLDTPGANVLTF
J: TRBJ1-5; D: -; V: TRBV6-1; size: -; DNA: TGTGCCAGCAGTGAAGGGACTACACGAGCTCAGCCCCAGCATTTT; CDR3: CASSEGTTRAQPQHF
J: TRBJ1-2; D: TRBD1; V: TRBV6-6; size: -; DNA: TGTGCCAGCAGACCGACAGGGAACTATGGCTACACCTTC; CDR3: CASRPTGNYGYTF
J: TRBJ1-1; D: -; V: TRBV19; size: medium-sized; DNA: TGTGCCAGTAGTAGCATCAGGGTGAACACTGAAGCTTTCTTT; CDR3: CASSSIRVNTEAFF
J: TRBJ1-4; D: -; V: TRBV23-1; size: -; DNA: TGCGCCAGCAGCACCACCGGGAAGGGACACCAAAATGAAAAACTGTTTTTT; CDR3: CASSTTGKGHQNEKLFF
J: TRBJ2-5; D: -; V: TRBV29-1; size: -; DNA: TGCAGCGTTCACTTAATCCAAGAGACCCAGTACTTC; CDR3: CSVHLIQETQYF
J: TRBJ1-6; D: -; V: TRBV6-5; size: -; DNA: TGTGCCAGCAGTTACGCGGGACGGAATAATTCACCCCTCCACTTT; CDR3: CASSYAGRNNSPLHF
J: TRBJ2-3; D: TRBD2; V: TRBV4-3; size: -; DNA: TGCGCCAGCAGCCAGCCCCCACTAGCGGGGGGGCCAGATACGCAGTATTTT; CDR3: CASSQPPLAGGPDTQYF
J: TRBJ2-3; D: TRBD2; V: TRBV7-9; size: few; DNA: TGTGCCAGCAGCCCCGGGACTAGCGGCACAGATACGCAGTATTTT; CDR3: CASSPGTSGTDTQYF
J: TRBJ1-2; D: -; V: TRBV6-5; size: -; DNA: TGTGCCAGCAGTTACTCGAATCGAGGGGCGGGGGGCTACACCTTC; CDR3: CASSYSNRGAGGYTF
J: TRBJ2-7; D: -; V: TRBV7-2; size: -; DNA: TGTGCCAGCAGCTTAGACAGCTCCTACGAGCAGTACTTC; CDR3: CASSLDSSYEQYF
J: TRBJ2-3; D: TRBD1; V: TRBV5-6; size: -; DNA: TGTGCCAGCAGTGCCGGGACAGGGGTGGCAGATACGCAGTATTTT; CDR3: CASSAGTGVADTQYF
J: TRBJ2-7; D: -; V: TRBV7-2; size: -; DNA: TGTGCCAGCAGCGCGCGACATCTTGAGGCAGCGGCATCCTACGAGCAGTACTTC; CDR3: CASSARHLEAAASYEQYF